Shown below are 25 T cell receptor beta chains from a single sample sequenced in a study of cytomegalovirus exposure and HLA in healthy donors. PCR primers comprised 60 Vbeta and 13 Jbeta primers. Data came from immunoSEQ multiplex PCR; TCRdb stores just in-frame clones and leaves some out. The sample lists approximately 110,000 clones; about four fifths were seen once. The sequenced sample consisted of PBMCs. The receptors derive from a man aged 35 to 55 in good health and CMV-seronegative.

V usage is TRBV11-2 and J usage is TRBJ1-1; TRBD1 might be the D (6 bases). Trimming shortened V by 4 bases and J by 5 bases, and 11 bases separated the two germline ends. This CDR3 region has 13 residues. The germline CDR1 and CDR2 sequences are SGHAT and FQNNGV. This CDR3 reads CASSSQGLTEAFF. DNA of the CDR3: TGTGCCAGCAGCTCCCAGGGGTTGACTGAAGCTTTCTTT.

The chain links TRBV4-3 to TRBJ2-3; D uncertain. V was trimmed by 0 bases and J by 1 base, leaving 8 bases between them. CDR1 LGHNA and CDR2 YSLEER come from the germline V gene. The CDR3 has 15 residues. The CDR3 coding sequence is TGCGCCAGCAGCCAAGAAACGGTACGCACAGATACGCAGTATTTT. Amino acids: CASSQETVRTDTQYF.

V gene TRBV11-3 combines with J gene TRBJ2-2; D unresolved. Germline lookup yields CDR1 SGHNT and CDR2 YENEEA. The CDR3 spans 13 residues. The germline V and J ends were trimmed by 0 bases and 6 bases, with 5 bases remaining between them. CDR3 bases: TGTGCCAGCAGCTTAGATTATCCCGGGGAGCTGTTTTTT. Its protein is CASSLDYPGELFF.

The chain employs TRBV19 and TRBJ2-5; a possible D gene is TRBD1 (8 bases). This CDR3 is built from 13 residues. From germline, CDR1 is LNHDA and CDR2 SQIVND (reference sequence). V lost 5 bases, J lost 5 bases, and 12 bases lay in between. The chain's CDR3 is CASSGQGGETQYF. In DNA, the CDR3 is TGTGCCAGTAGTGGACAGGGAGGGGAGACCCAGTACTTC.

The V call is TRBV4-1, the J call TRBJ2-7; D call uncertain. Germline CDR1 MGHRA, CDR2 YSYEKL. Trimming took off 0 bases at V and 0 bases at J, with 9 bases between the two ends. CDR3 length: 15 amino acids. CDR3 protein: CASSQDPVSSYEQYF. The DNA for the CDR3 is TGCGCCAGCAGCCAAGATCCCGTATCCTCCTACGAGCAGTACTTC.

This clone was recorded only once. This rearrangement joins TRBV5-4 to TRBJ1-1, with a tentative D call TRBD1 (6 bases). Germline CDR1 is SGHNT and CDR2 is YYREEE (reference sequence). V lost 1 base and J 4 bases, leaving 14 bases between the germline ends. CDR3 length: 15 residues. The chain's CDR3 is CASSLSGDGGTEAFF. CDR3 DNA: TGTGCCAGCAGCTTGTCAGGGGACGGAGGCACTGAAGCTTTCTTT.

CDR3 nucleotides: TGTGCCAGCAGTTACACTTCAGGGACTGAAGCTTTCTTT. Protein: CASSYTSGTEAFF. The gene calls are TRBV6-5 and TRBJ1-1, with D possibly matching TRBD1 (5 bases). V gave up 2 bases and J gave up 5 bases, with 9 bases separating them. The CDR3 extends over 13 amino acids. In germline, CDR1 is MNHEY, CDR2 SVGAGI.

This clone has just a few counts. V gene TRBV10-2 combines with J gene TRBJ1-2; 7 positions agree with TRBD1. In germline, CDR1 is WSHSY, CDR2 SAAADI. The CDR3 length is 15 residues. The V and J ends lost 6 bases and 5 bases, in that order; junction bases with no gene match: 12. The CDR3, as DNA: TGCGCCAGCAGAACAGGACAGGCCGCCGGGTATGGCTACACCTTC. This codes for CASRTGQAAGYGYTF.

This chain links TRBV9 with TRBJ1-6; TRBD1 is a possible D gene (6 bases). Germline V gene data show CDR1 as SGDLS and CDR2 as YYNGEE. V was cut by 3 bases and J by 7 bases, with 11 bases left in between. The CDR3 contains 14 residues. The CDR3 DNA sequence: TGTGCCAGCAGCGAAGGACAGAACAATTCACCCCTCCACTTT. It is translated as CASSEGQNNSPLHF.

This chain links TRBV29-1 with TRBJ1-5, with D perhaps TRBD1 (6 bases). Germline-derived CDR1 and CDR2 are SQVTM and ANQGSEA. The CDR3 spans 13 residues. V shed 6 bases and J shed 1 base, with 10 bases lying between them. CDR3 bases: TGCAGCGTCCGAGGACAGAGCAATCAGCCCCAGCATTTT. Translating gives CSVRGQSNQPQHF.

V and J are TRBV4-1 and TRBJ2-7; D might be TRBD2 (6 bases). Trimming removed 0 bases from V and 0 bases from J, with 18 bases in between. The CDR3 has 18 residues. Germline CDR1 reads MGHRA; CDR2 reads YSYEKL. The CDR3 reads CASSQDRGLAGFSYEQYF. The CDR3 DNA reads as TGCGCCAGCAGCCAAGATCGAGGTCTGGCGGGATTCTCCTACGAGCAGTACTTC.

This clone occurred once. The chain employs TRBV28 and TRBJ2-7, with 11 bases lining up with TRBD2. CDR1 and CDR2 from the germline V gene are MDHEN and SYDVKM. Trimming removed 5 bases from V and 0 bases from J; junction bases left unmatched: 3. The CDR3 length is 15 residues. CDR3 coding DNA: TGTGCCAGCAGTCTAGCGGGGGGAAGCTCCTACGAGCAGTACTTC. Translating gives CASSLAGGSSYEQYF.

This clone was seen only once. J is TRBJ2-3 and V is TRBV28; perhaps TRBD2 as D (5 bases). Trimming stripped 5 bases from V and 2 bases from J, with 14 bases between. Germline V gene sequence: CDR1 MDHEN, CDR2 SYDVKM. There are 15 residues in the CDR3. The chain's CDR3 is CASSPPTINTDTQYF. In nucleotides, the CDR3 is TGTGCCAGCAGTCCCCCGACTATAAACACAGATACGCAGTATTTT.

In DNA form, the CDR3 reads TGTGCCAGCAGCGTAAGAGGCAGTCCGGACTACAATGAGCAGTTCTTC. As protein: CASSVRGSPDYNEQFF. The rearrangement uses TRBV9 and TRBJ2-1; D ambiguous. In germline, CDR1 is SGDLS, CDR2 YYNGEE. CDR3 length: 16 residues. Deletions cut 1 base from V and 3 bases from J, with 14 bases between.

The chain combines TRBV18 with TRBJ2-7; D is perhaps TRBD1 (6 bases). Germline CDR1 KGHSH, CDR2 LQKENI. This CDR3 is 15 amino acids long. V was shortened by 5 bases and J by 1 base, with 15 bases between the two germline ends. CDR3: CASSTWTARSYEQYF. CDR3 nucleotides: TGTGCCAGCTCAACCTGGACAGCCCGATCCTACGAGCAGTACTTC.

The chain is built from TRBV30 and TRBJ1-1; D is unclear. CDR3 length: 13 residues. Germline lookup yields CDR1 GTSNPN and CDR2 SVGIG (reference sequence). Trimming took 2 bases from V and 3 from J, leaving 10 bases between them. CDR3: CAWSFIPDTEAFF. CDR3 nucleotides: TGTGCCTGGAGTTTCATCCCGGACACTGAAGCTTTCTTT.

The chain uses TRBV30 and TRBJ2-1; 7 bases align to TRBD2. This CDR3 has 12 residues. Trimming at V came to 5 bases and at J to 4 bases, leaving 2 bases not matched to a gene. Germline loops: CDR1 GTSNPN, CDR2 SVGIG (reference sequence). CDR3 residues: CAWGSGYNEQFF. Written as DNA, the CDR3 is TGTGCCTGGGGTAGCGGGTACAATGAGCAGTTCTTC.

The rearrangement links TRBV5-1 to TRBJ2-3; D is unclear. Germline-derived CDR1 and CDR2 are SGHRS and YFSETQ. CDR3 length: 13 residues. Deletions cut 0 bases from V and 10 bases from J, with 12 bases between. CDR3 in DNA: TGCGCCAGCAGCTTGGCCACGACGGGTCCGCAGTATTTT. Encoded protein: CASSLATTGPQYF.

CDR3 amino acids: CASSYVMDPRGEQYF. The CDR3 region has the DNA TGTGCCAGCAGTTACGTTATGGACCCGCGGGGCGAGCAGTACTTC. This chain connects TRBV6-6 to TRBJ2-7, with D possibly TRBD2 on 6 matching bases. Germline V CDR1 and CDR2: MNHNY, SVGAGI (reference sequence). Trimming shortened V by 2 bases and J by 6 bases, and 17 bases separated the two germline ends. There are 15 residues in the CDR3.

Only a few counts were recorded for this clone. The V and J genes are TRBV2 and TRBJ2-2; 10 positions agree with TRBD1. The junction had 6 bases not matched to a gene; V was cut back by 6 bases and J by 5 bases. This CDR3 has 15 residues. Per the germline V gene, CDR1 is SNHLY and CDR2 is FYNNEI. The CDR3 reads CASSSDRGRTGELFF. The CDR3 DNA reads TGTGCCAGCAGCTCCGACAGGGGGCGGACCGGGGAGCTGTTTTTT.

This clone was counted a few times. This CDR3 is CASSYSRDRACEQYF. CDR3 sequence (DNA): TGTGCCAGCAGCTATTCCCGGGACAGGGCTTGCGAGCAGTACTTC. The rearrangement uses TRBV12-1 and TRBJ2-7; the listed D gene, TRBD1, was not tested against the DNA. TRBV12-1 is tagged as a pseudogene. CDR3 size: 15 residues.

The chain links TRBV6-5 to TRBJ2-6; D may be TRBD2 (5 bases). Per germline, CDR1 MNHEY and CDR2 SVGAGI. This CDR3 contains 15 residues. Trimming left V 6 bases short and J 3 bases short, with 12 bases between. CDR3 DNA: TGTGCCAGCAGAACGGGGATGAGTGGGGCCAACGTCCTGACTTTC. This translates into CASRTGMSGANVLTF.

The chain links TRBV5-4 to TRBJ2-1; TRBD1 is a possible D gene (6 bases). This CDR3 is built from 13 residues. CDR1 is SGHNT and CDR2 is YYREEE in the germline V gene (reference sequence). Deletions cut 5 bases from V and 5 bases from J, with 11 bases between. CDR3 sequence reads: CASRGTTNNEQFF. CDR3 nucleotide sequence: TGTGCCAGCAGGGGGACAACCAACAATGAGCAGTTCTTC.

The rearrangement links TRBV9 to TRBJ2-7, with TRBD1 identical over 9 bases. J lost 2 bases, V lost 4 bases, and 4 bases had no gene match. The CDR3 totals 14 residues. The germline CDR1 and CDR2 sequences are SGDLS and YYNGEE. CDR3 sequence (DNA): TGTGCCAGCAGCCCCGGGACAGGGCCCTACGAGCAGTACTTC. The encoded protein is CASSPGTGPYEQYF.

V is TRBV7-6 and J is TRBJ2-1; TRBD1 is a possible D gene (5 bases). The CDR3 is 15 residues long. Germline V gene lookup returns CDR1 SGHVS and CDR2 FNYEAQ. Trimming took off 2 bases at V and 1 base at J, with 9 bases between the two ends. In DNA, the CDR3 is TGTGCCAGCAGCTTATGGAAGGGGTCCTACAATGAGCAGTTCTTC. As protein: CASSLWKGSYNEQFF.